This TCR beta chain is drawn from a study of T-cell memory formation after mild COVID-19. Study results and caveats: Pre-infection memory showed some responding clones, and this suggested that cross-reactive memory joined. Clones contracting over day 15 to 85 were CD4/CD8 balanced, with later expanders leaning CD4+. Contracting CD4+ clones sat mainly in CM and EM; CD8+ in EMRA. Clones from the second wave (peaking day 37) had unconfirmed SARS-CoV-2 specificity.

One entry per CDR3 protein results from TCRdb running MiXCR on the 5' RACE reads. The sample shows about 150,000 distinct CDR3 sequences, around a third of them seen only once. Concerning this clonotype itself: Its antigen remains unidentified.

Per the germline V gene, CDR1 is KGHDR and CDR2 is SFDVKD. The CDR3 covers 14 residues. After removal of 4 bases from V and 4 bases from J, the junction contained 2 bases not matched to a gene. Sequencing was done on a sample of PBMCs or a T cell subset sorted from them (not recorded which). The TCR comes from an adult woman who had mild COVID-19 (a few samples of this study predate the infection). Cell type and time point are not known. The chain links TRBV24-1 to TRBJ2-3, with 9 bases identical to TRBD2. CDR3 coding DNA: TGTGCCACCAGTGAAGGCGGGGGGGCAGATACGCAGTATTTT. Amino acid sequence: CATSEGGGADTQYF.